This TCR beta chain comes out of a study of blood T cell repertoires in COVID-19. This CDR3 is 15 amino acids long. The J segment lost 4 bases and the V segment lost 0 bases, leaving 3 bases of the junction unmatched. Germline values: CDR1 SGHRS, CDR2 YFSETQ. This table comes from immunoSEQ multiplex PCR, and its TCRdb copy is limited to in-frame clones, with some not included. In the table there are approximately 290,000 clones, 80% to 90% of which are singletons. The origin of this receptor is a woman aged 25 to 39 who had recovered from COVID-19. Sequences were obtained from PBMCs or T cells enriched from blood (not recorded which). The chain has TRBV5-1 and TRBJ1-1, with 10 bases that match TRBD1. The CDR3 DNA follows: TGCGCCAGCAGCTTGGTCCGGACAGGGGGCACTGAAGCTTTCTTT. This translates into CASSLVRTGGTEAFF.